The entry that follows covers one TCR beta chain sequence. This record belongs to a study of blood T cell repertoires in COVID-19. The protocol was immunoSEQ multiplex PCR, while the TCRdb copy is restricted to in-frame clones and leaves out a portion. The table lists 330,000 or so clones, 80% to 90% of them singletons. The trim removed 0 bases at V and 4 bases at J, leaving 13 bases unmatched. The CDR3 length is 19 residues. In germline, CDR1 is SGDLS, CDR2 YYNGEE. This receptor was taken from a man in his forties in a cohort exposed to, infected with or recovered from COVID-19 (not recorded which). The sample comprised PBMCs or T cells enriched from blood (not recorded which). The V gene is TRBV9, the J gene TRBJ2-1; TRBD2 aligns across 10 bases. In nucleotides, the CDR3 is TGTGCCAGCAGCGTAGCAGGGGGGGAGTGGACTAGCGGTTACAATGAGCAGTTCTTC. It yields the protein CASSVAGGEWTSGYNEQFF.